The 6 T cell receptor beta chains given below trace back to one sample, sequenced in a study of T cell responses to AZD1222 COVID-19 vaccine. The table came from immunoSEQ multiplex PCR; TCRdb's copy has only in-frame clones and leaves some out. This table holds approximately 72,000 clones, 89% found once. The starting material was peripheral blood, obtained 28 days after the second AZD1222 dose. The receptor source for this set is an adult who received the AZD1222 COVID-19 vaccine.

This sequence joins TRBV11-2 and TRBJ2-1; D gene uncertain. The CDR3 contains 11 residues. CDR1 SGHAT and CDR2 FQNNGV come from the germline V gene. V gave up 3 bases and J gave up 9 bases, with 6 bases separating them. The CDR3: CASSFLTEQFF. CDR3 sequence (DNA): TGTGCCAGCAGCTTCCTTACTGAGCAGTTCTTC. The full variable domain, with the rest looked up from reference TRBV11-2 and TRBJ2-1, is EAGVAQSPRYKIIEKRQSVAFWCNPISGHATLYWYQQILGQGPKLLIQFQNNGVVDDSQLPKDRFSAERLKGVDSTLKIQPAKLEDSAVYLCASSFLTEQFFGPGTRLTVL.

The chain joins TRBV6-5 to TRBJ1-1, with D uncertain. V was clipped by 6 bases and J by 1 base, with 9 bases between them. CDR1 and CDR2 from the germline V gene are MNHEY and SVGAGI. The length of the CDR3 is 13 residues. The CDR3 here is CASSLTSNTEAFF. CDR3 bases: TGTGCCAGCAGCCTGACATCGAACACTGAAGCTTTCTTT.

J is TRBJ1-6 and V is TRBV5-1, with 11 bases matching TRBD1. Germline assignment: CDR1 SGHRS and CDR2 YFSETQ. The length of the CDR3 is 17 residues. V dropped 4 bases and J dropped 7; count of bases not matched to a gene: 10. As DNA, the CDR3 is TGCGCCAGCAGCAGGGACCCAGGGACAGGGGGAAATTCACCCCTCCACTTT. This sequence encodes CASSRDPGTGGNSPLHF.

The chain employs TRBV5-6 and TRBJ2-2; no definite D call. The V end was cut by 1 base, the J end by 0 bases, with 4 bases between. CDR1 and CDR2 (germline): SGHDT, YYEEEE. The CDR3 has 14 residues. The CDR3 DNA follows: TGTGCCAGCAGCTTGCCCGCGAACACCGGGGAGCTGTTTTTT. It specifies CASSLPANTGELFF. Supplemented by reference TRBV5-6 and TRBJ2-2, the full variable domain reads DAGVTQSPTHLIKTRGQQVTLRCSPKSGHDTVSWYQQALGQGPQFIFQYYEEEERQRGNFPDRFSGHQFPNYSSELNVNALLLGDSALYLCASSLPANTGELFFGEGSRLTVL.

The chain couples TRBV9 to TRBJ2-3; 15 bases align to TRBD2. Looked up from germline, CDR1 is SGDLS and CDR2 is YYNGEE. This CDR3 region has 18 residues. Trimming cost V 2 bases and J 3 bases; bases outside gene matches: 7. The DNA for the CDR3 is TGTGCCAGCAGCGTCGCCGGACTAGCGGGAGGGTGGACAGATACGCAGTATTTT. It codes for CASSVAGLAGGWTDTQYF.

In DNA form, the CDR3 reads TGTGCCAGCTCACCAGGACTAGCGGGTACCTACGAGCAGTACTTC. It translates to CASSPGLAGTYEQYF. The chain couples TRBV18 to TRBJ2-7, with 11 bases that match TRBD2. The CDR3 contains 15 residues. J gave up 2 bases and V 2 bases, and 2 bases lay outside the gene matches. Germline V CDR1 and CDR2: KGHSH, LQKENI.